Following are 22 T cell receptor beta chains from one sample sequenced in a study of graft-versus-host responses after intestinal transplantation. What these receptors recognize is not known. Measured with immunoSEQ multiplex PCR; TCRdb has only the in-frame clones, and not every one. The table records roughly 90,000 clones, approximately 90% of them present only once. The sample here was unstimulated CD4+ T cells sorted from spleen or lymph node cells, taken before transplant. These TCRs come from a human donor who was the organ donor for an intestinal transplant.

The J gene is TRBJ2-2, the V gene TRBV27; D might be TRBD2 (5 bases). This CDR3 has 13 residues. CDR1 is MNHEY, CDR2 SMNVEV, per germline (reference sequence). Trimming took off 8 bases at V and 1 base at J, with 8 bases between the two ends. The CDR3 region is CASRGWNTGELFF. CDR3 sequence (DNA): TGTGCCAGCCGGGGTTGGAACACCGGGGAGCTGTTTTTT.

V and J are TRBV6-5 and TRBJ1-1; D is possibly TRBD1 (5 bases). The V end lost 2 bases, the J end lost 2 bases, and 12 bases lay between the germline ends. CDR3 length: 15 amino acids. Per germline, CDR1 MNHEY and CDR2 SVGAGI. DNA for the CDR3: TGTGCCAGCAGTTACAGGGGCCAACCTAACACTGAAGCTTTCTTT. Translation gives CASSYRGQPNTEAFF.

V gene TRBV28 combines with J gene TRBJ2-2; a possible D gene is TRBD1 (6 bases). Trimming took 2 bases from V and 2 from J, leaving 18 bases between them. The CDR3 has 18 amino acids. In germline, CDR1 is MDHEN, CDR2 SYDVKM. CDR3 loop: CASSLPGPGTRNTGELFF. CDR3 coding DNA: TGTGCCAGCAGTTTACCCGGGCCCGGGACAAGAAACACCGGGGAGCTGTTTTTT. Full variable domain (rest looked up from reference TRBV28 and TRBJ2-2): DVKVTQSSRYLVKRTGEKVFLECVQDMDHENMFWYRQDPGLGLRLIYFSYDVKMKEKGDIPEGYSVSREKKERFSLILESASTNQTSMYLCASSLPGPGTRNTGELFFGEGSRLTVL.

This rearrangement joins TRBV6-7 to TRBJ1-2, with 8 positions matching TRBD1. TRBV6-7 is an open reading frame whose function is uncertain. The CDR3 runs 16 residues. The ends lost 2 bases at V and 4 bases at J; junction bases unmatched: 9. CDR3 region: CASSYLKTGVVYGYTF. The CDR3, as DNA: TGTGCCAGCAGTTACCTGAAGACAGGGGTTGTCTATGGCTACACCTTC.

This clone was seen a single time. V and J are TRBV30 and TRBJ1-2, with D perhaps TRBD1 (6 bases). Deletions cut 0 bases from V and 7 bases from J, with 9 bases between. The CDR3 consists of 12 residues. Germline V gives CDR1 GTSNPN, CDR2 SVGIG (reference sequence). The CDR3: CAWSVGGSGYTF. In nucleotides, the CDR3 is TGTGCCTGGAGTGTAGGGGGATCTGGCTACACCTTC.

This rearrangement joins TRBV7-8 to TRBJ1-5, with D hard to call. V lost 5 bases, J lost 3 bases, and 14 bases lay in between. The CDR3 is 15 residues long. The V gene's germline CDR1 is SGHVS and CDR2 FQNEAQ. Written as DNA, the CDR3 is TGTGCCAGCAGCCTGATGGGGAGATACAATCAGCCCCAGCATTTT. As protein: CASSLMGRYNQPQHF.

This chain connects TRBV29-1 to TRBJ1-1; D unclear. V shed 2 bases and J shed 4 bases, with 17 bases lying between them. The CDR3 runs to 15 residues. The germline V gene encodes CDR1 SQVTM and CDR2 ANQGSEA. The CDR3 DNA reads as TGCAGCGTTGAAAGAGCCCCGGTACCTAGCACTGAAGCTTTCTTT. Amino acids: CSVERAPVPSTEAFF.

This clone has a single count. This chain connects TRBV28 to TRBJ1-5, with D perhaps matching TRBD1 (5 bases). Germline CDR1 reads MDHEN; CDR2 reads SYDVKM. Trimming pared 5 bases from V and 2 bases from J, leaving 16 bases between. The length of the CDR3 is 16 residues. The CDR3 spells CASSLQTWGGNQPQHF. CDR3 sequence (DNA): TGTGCCAGCAGTCTCCAGACGTGGGGGGGCAATCAGCCCCAGCATTTT.

V gene TRBV11-2 combines with J gene TRBJ2-4, with 7 nucleotides matching TRBD2. Per the germline V gene, CDR1 is SGHAT and CDR2 is FQNNGV. The CDR3 is made up of 18 amino acids. The V gene end was trimmed by 0 bases and the J gene end by 0 bases; junction bases not matched to a gene: 8. The CDR3 here is CASSLEGGGRLAKNIQYF. The CDR3 nucleotides read TGTGCCAGCAGCTTAGAGGGGGGGGGAAGGTTAGCCAAAAACATTCAGTACTTC.

The V call is TRBV4-2, the J call TRBJ2-5; a weak D match, TRBD2 (6 bases). This CDR3 is 14 amino acids long. The V end lost 3 bases, the J end lost 5 bases, and 13 bases lay between the germline ends. CDR1 and CDR2 from the germline V gene are LGHNA and YNFKEQ. The CDR3 region has the DNA TGTGCCAGCAGCCACCGGGACTCCCCCGAGACCCAGTACTTC. Its protein product is CASSHRDSPETQYF.

The rearrangement joins TRBV27 to TRBJ2-1; 9 nucleotides align to TRBD1. CDR3 length: 16 amino acids. J lost 7 bases, V lost 4 bases, and 11 bases had no gene match. Germline CDR1 and CDR2: MNHEY and SMNVEV (reference sequence). This CDR3 reads CASSYTGGWWVNEQFF. The CDR3 DNA sequence: TGTGCCAGCAGTTACACAGGGGGCTGGTGGGTTAATGAGCAGTTCTTC.

V gene TRBV7-8 combines with J gene TRBJ2-5, with 14 bases fitting TRBD2. The V gene's germline CDR1 is SGHVS and CDR2 FQNEAQ. CDR3 size: 15 residues. Losses at the gene ends were 4 bases for V and 4 bases for J; bases not matched to a gene: 2. The CDR3 sequence is CASSSGLAGGETQYF. The CDR3 nucleotides read TGTGCCAGCAGCTCCGGACTAGCGGGGGGAGAGACCCAGTACTTC.

The genes are TRBV10-3 and TRBJ2-7; D is possibly TRBD2 (5 bases). V was cut by 6 bases and J by 5 bases, with 17 bases left in between. This CDR3 comprises 14 residues. Germline V lookup: CDR1 ENHRY, CDR2 SYGVKD. CDR3 in DNA: TGTGCCATCAGCGGCGGCGGACTTCTTAACGAGCAGTACTTC. As protein: CAISGGGLLNEQYF.

This sequence joins TRBV7-2 and TRBJ1-2; TRBD1 matches 7 bases. The germline V gene encodes CDR1 SGHTA and CDR2 FQGNSA. There are 14 residues in the CDR3. Trimming at V came to 6 bases and at J to 2 bases, leaving 6 bases not matched to a gene. CDR3 loop: CASSPGQLNYGYTF. The CDR3 bases are TGTGCCAGCAGTCCGGGACAGCTAAACTATGGCTACACCTTC.

This sequence joins TRBV28 and TRBJ1-4; D is unresolved. V shed 4 bases and J shed 2 bases, with 8 bases lying between them. Germline V gene lookup returns CDR1 MDHEN and CDR2 SYDVKM. The length of the CDR3 is 14 residues. The CDR3 DNA sequence: TGTGCCAGCAGTTATGGAGGGACTAATGAAAAACTGTTTTTT. Amino acids: CASSYGGTNEKLFF.

This chain links TRBV7-9 with TRBJ1-2; the match to TRBD1 covers 8 bases. Germline V gene lookup returns CDR1 SEHNR and CDR2 FQNEAQ (reference sequence). V lost 5 bases to trimming and J lost 8 bases; unmatched junction nucleotides: 7. The CDR3 runs 13 residues. The CDR3 region is CASSPQGARGYTF. CDR3 in DNA: TGTGCCAGCAGCCCGCAGGGGGCAAGAGGCTACACCTTC.

This rearrangement joins TRBV10-2 to TRBJ2-2; 11 positions match TRBD2. Trimming took 7 bases from V and 4 from J; bases not matched to a gene: 8. Germline V gene sequence: CDR1 WSHSY, CDR2 SAAADI. The CDR3 loop spans 16 amino acids. CDR3 amino acids: CASTRLAGTFTGELFF. In DNA form, the CDR3 reads TGCGCCAGCACACGACTAGCGGGGACCTTCACCGGGGAGCTGTTTTTT.

J is TRBJ2-5 and V is TRBV9; weak D call: TRBD2 (6 bases). The last part of the DNA fits TRBJ2-7 better; the J call may be wrong. The CDR3 sequence is 15 residues long. Germline-derived CDR1 and CDR2 are SGDLS and YYNGEE. The CDR3 loop is CASSVEVGSSYEQYF. CDR3 nucleotide sequence: TGTGCCAGCAGCGTAGAGGTCGGGAGCTCCTACGAGCAGTACTTC.

The V and J genes are TRBV4-2 and TRBJ2-1; 9 bases match TRBD2. The CDR3 extends over 17 amino acids. With 1 base clipped from V and 4 bases from J, the junction kept 8 bases outside the gene matches. Germline V CDR1 and CDR2: LGHNA, YNFKEQ. The CDR3 nucleotides read TGTGCCAGCAGCCAAGTCCCACTAGCGGGTGGTTACAATGAGCAGTTCTTC. Translation: CASSQVPLAGGYNEQFF.

The V gene is TRBV29-1, the J gene TRBJ2-1, with D uncertain. The CDR3 contains 14 residues. V lost 8 bases and J 0 bases, leaving 14 bases between the germline ends. The germline CDR1 and CDR2 sequences are SQVTM and ANQGSEA. In nucleotides, the CDR3 is TGCAGCCCTCGACTCATGAGCTCCTACAATGAGCAGTTCTTC. This encodes CSPRLMSSYNEQFF.

This clone was seen once. This chain joins TRBV19 and TRBJ2-3, with 8 bases that match TRBD1. Losses at the gene ends were 2 bases for V and 5 bases for J; bases not matched to a gene: 6. Germline values: CDR1 LNHDA, CDR2 SQIVND (reference sequence). The CDR3 loop spans 15 amino acids. The CDR3 is CASSITGGLRDTQYF. The CDR3 bases are TGTGCCAGTAGTATAACAGGGGGGTTGAGAGATACGCAGTATTTT. Full variable domain (rest looked up from reference TRBV19 and TRBJ2-3): DGGITQSPKYLFRKEGQNVTLSCEQNLNHDAMYWYRQDPGQGLRLIYYSQIVNDFQKGDIAEGYSVSREKKESFPLTVTSAQKNPTAFYLCASSITGGLRDTQYFGPGTRLTVL.

This clone was detected only once. J is TRBJ2-3 and V is TRBV19; 10 nucleotides agree with TRBD2. CDR3 length: 17 residues. V lost 4 bases, J lost 8 bases, and 15 bases stayed unmatched. In germline, CDR1 is LNHDA, CDR2 SQIVND (reference sequence). The CDR3 is CASSKQAGGHPQPTQYF. The CDR3 nucleotides are TGTGCCAGTAGTAAACAAGCGGGGGGGCATCCGCAACCTACGCAGTATTTT. Combining the CDR3 with reference TRBV19 and TRBJ2-3 gives the whole variable domain DGGITQSPKYLFRKEGQNVTLSCEQNLNHDAMYWYRQDPGQGLRLIYYSQIVNDFQKGDIAEGYSVSREKKESFPLTVTSAQKNPTAFYLCASSKQAGGHPQPTQYFGPGTRLTVL.